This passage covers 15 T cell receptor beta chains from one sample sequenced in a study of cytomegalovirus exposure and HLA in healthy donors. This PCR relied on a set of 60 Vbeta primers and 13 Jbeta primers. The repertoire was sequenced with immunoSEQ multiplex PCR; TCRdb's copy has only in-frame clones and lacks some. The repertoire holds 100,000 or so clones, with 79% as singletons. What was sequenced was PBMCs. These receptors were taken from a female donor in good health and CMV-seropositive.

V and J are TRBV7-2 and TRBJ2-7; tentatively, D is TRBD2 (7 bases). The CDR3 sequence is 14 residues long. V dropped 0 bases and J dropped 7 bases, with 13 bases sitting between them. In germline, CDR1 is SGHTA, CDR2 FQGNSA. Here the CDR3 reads CASSLAGGRDEQYF. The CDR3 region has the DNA TGTGCCAGCAGCTTAGCGGGGGGGCGGGATGAGCAGTACTTC.

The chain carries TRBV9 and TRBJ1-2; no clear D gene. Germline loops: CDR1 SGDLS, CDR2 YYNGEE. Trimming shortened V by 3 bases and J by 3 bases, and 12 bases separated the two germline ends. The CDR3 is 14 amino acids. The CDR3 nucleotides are TGTGCCAGCAGCGAGGAGGTCTCGGACTATGGCTACACCTTC. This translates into CASSEEVSDYGYTF.

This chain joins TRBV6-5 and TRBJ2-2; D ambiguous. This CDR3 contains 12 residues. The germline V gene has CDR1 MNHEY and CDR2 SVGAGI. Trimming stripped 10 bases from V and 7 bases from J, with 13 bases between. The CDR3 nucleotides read TGTGCCACCGGTGACTGGAACGGGGAGCTGTTTTTT. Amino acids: CATGDWNGELFF.

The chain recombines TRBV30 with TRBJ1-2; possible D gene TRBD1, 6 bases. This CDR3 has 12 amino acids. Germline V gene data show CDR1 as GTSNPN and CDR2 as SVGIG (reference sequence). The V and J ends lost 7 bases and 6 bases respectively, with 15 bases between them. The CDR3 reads CASYRDEDGYTF. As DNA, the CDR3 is TGTGCCTCATACAGGGATGAAGATGGCTACACCTTC. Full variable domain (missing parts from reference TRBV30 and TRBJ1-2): SQTIHQWPATLVQPVGSPLSLECTVEGTSNPNLYWYRQAAGRGLQLLFYSVGIGQISSEVPQNLSASRPQDRQFILSSKKLLLSDSGFYLCASYRDEDGYTFGSGTRLTVV.

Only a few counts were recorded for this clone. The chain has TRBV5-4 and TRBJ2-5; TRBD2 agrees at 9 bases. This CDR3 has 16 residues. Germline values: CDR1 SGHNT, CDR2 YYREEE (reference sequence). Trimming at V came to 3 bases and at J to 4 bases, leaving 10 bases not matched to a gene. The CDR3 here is CASSSAEAGGRETQYF. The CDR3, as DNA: TGTGCCAGCAGCTCCGCGGAGGCGGGGGGGCGAGAGACCCAGTACTTC.

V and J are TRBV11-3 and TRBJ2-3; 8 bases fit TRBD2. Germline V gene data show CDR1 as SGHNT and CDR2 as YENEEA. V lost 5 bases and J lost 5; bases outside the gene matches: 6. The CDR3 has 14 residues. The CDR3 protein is CASSLRGGLDTQYF. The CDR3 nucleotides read TGTGCCAGCAGCCTTCGGGGGGGCCTAGATACGCAGTATTTT.

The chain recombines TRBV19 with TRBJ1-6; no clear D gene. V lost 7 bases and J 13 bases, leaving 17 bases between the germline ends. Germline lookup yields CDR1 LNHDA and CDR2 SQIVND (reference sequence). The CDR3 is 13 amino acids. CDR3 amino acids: CASKGSLGGPLHF. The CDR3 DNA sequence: TGTGCCAGTAAGGGCAGCTTGGGAGGGCCCCTCCACTTT.

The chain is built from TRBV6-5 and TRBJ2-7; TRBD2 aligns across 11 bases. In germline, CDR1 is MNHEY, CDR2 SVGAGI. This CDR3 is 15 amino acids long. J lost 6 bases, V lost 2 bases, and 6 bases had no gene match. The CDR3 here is CASSYVAGGELEQYF. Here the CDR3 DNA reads TGTGCCAGCAGTTACGTAGCGGGAGGGGAGCTCGAGCAGTACTTC.

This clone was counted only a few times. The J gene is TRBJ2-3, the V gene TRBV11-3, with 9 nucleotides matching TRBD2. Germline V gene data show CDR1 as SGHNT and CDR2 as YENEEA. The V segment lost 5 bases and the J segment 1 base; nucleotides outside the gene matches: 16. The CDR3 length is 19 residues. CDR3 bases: TGTGCCAGCAGCCCCAGCGGAGCGGGGGGAGATTCTGGCACAGATACGCAGTATTTT. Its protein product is CASSPSGAGGDSGTDTQYF.

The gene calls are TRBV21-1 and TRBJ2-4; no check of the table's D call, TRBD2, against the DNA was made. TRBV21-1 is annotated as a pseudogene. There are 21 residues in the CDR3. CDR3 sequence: CASPGGGLQGTSGKAKNSQYF. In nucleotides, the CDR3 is TGTGCCAGCCCAGGGGGAGGCCTTCAGGGGACTAGCGGGAAAGCCAAAAACAGTCAGTACTTC.

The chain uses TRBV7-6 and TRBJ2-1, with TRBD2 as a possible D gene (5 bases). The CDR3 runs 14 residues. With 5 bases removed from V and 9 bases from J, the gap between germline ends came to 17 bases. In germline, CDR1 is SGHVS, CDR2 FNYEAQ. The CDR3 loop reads CASSLSLTAGEQFF. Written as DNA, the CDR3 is TGTGCCAGCAGCCTCTCACTCACGGCGGGTGAGCAGTTCTTC.

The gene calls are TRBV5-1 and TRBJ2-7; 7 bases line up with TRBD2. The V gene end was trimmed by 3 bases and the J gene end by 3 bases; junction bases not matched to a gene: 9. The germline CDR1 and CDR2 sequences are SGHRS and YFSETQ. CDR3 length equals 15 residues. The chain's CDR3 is CASSWGGGADYEQYF. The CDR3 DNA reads TGCGCCAGCAGCTGGGGGGGTGGGGCGGACTACGAGCAGTACTTC. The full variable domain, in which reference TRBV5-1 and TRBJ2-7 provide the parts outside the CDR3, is KAGVTQTPRYLIKTRGQQVTLSCSPISGHRSVSWYQQTPGQGLQFLFEYFSETQRNKGNFPGRFSGRQFSNSRSEMNVSTLELGDSALYLCASSWGGGADYEQYFGPGTRLTVT.

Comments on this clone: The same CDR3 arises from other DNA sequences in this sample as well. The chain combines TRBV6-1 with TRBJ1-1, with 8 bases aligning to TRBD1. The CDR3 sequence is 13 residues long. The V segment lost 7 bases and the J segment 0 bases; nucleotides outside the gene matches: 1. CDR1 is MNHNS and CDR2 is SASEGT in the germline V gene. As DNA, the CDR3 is TGTGCCAGCACGGACAGGGTGAACACTGAAGCTTTCTTT. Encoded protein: CASTDRVNTEAFF.

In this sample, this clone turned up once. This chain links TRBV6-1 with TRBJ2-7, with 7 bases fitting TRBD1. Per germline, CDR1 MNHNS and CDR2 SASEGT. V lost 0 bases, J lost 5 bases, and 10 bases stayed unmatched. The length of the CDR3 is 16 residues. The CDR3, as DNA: TGTGCCAGCAGTGAAGCGATGACAGGGAACTTCCACGAGCAGTACTTC. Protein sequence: CASSEAMTGNFHEQYF.

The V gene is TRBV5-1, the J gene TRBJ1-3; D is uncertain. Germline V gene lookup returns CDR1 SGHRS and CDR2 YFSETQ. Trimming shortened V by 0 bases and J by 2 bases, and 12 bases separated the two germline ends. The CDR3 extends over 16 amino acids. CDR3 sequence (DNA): TGCGCCAGCAGCTTGGCCGGTGAAGTCGCTGGAAACACCATATATTTT. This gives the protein CASSLAGEVAGNTIYF.